Listed below are T cell receptor beta chains from one sample, sequenced in a study of blood T cell repertoires in COVID-19. Here immunoSEQ multiplex PCR was the method, and the copy in TCRdb shows in-frame clones only, minus some. The sample carries about 100,000 clones, less than 90% recorded once. The sample comprised peripheral blood. The receptors were sampled from a young man in a cohort sampled during active COVID-19. Both conserved end residues are part of each CDR3. The D gene is left open where the match is weak. Only part of the rows carry a size: once, few, many, or a class if the clone is expanded.

D gene	V gene	clone size	J gene	CDR3 protein	CDR3 DNA
TRBD1	TRBV9	.	TRBJ2-2	CASSVGGTGGTGELFF	TGTGCCAGCAGCGTAGGAGGGACAGGAGGCACCGGGGAGCTGTTTTTT
TRBD1	TRBV7-8	.	TRBJ2-5	CASSLGDRAETQYF	TGTGCCAGCAGCTTAGGCGACAGGGCAGAGACCCAGTACTTC
.	TRBV7-9	.	TRBJ2-7	CASSFPPETPYEQYF	TGTGCCAGCAGCTTCCCCCCAGAGACTCCCTACGAGCAGTACTTC
.	TRBV20-1	.	TRBJ2-5	CSASPWSAGQGTQYF	TGCAGTGCTAGTCCGTGGAGCGCCGGGCAGGGGACCCAGTACTTC
TRBD1	TRBV7-2	.	TRBJ2-1	CASSLGQGAWNEQFF	TGTGCCAGCAGCTTAGGACAGGGGGCTTGGAATGAGCAGTTCTTC
.	TRBV10-3	.	TRBJ1-2	CALRGGAGYTF	TGTGCCCTCCGCGGGGGTGCCGGCTACACCTTC
.	TRBV23-1	.	TRBJ2-3	CASRGAGTDTQYF	TGCGCCAGCAGGGGGGCGGGCACAGATACGCAGTATTTT
.	TRBV11-2	.	TRBJ2-7	CASSDRQITYEQYF	TGTGCCAGCAGCGATCGACAGATTACCTACGAGCAGTACTTC
.	TRBV5-4	once	TRBJ2-7	CASSLTGTGDEQYF	TGTGCCAGCAGCCTCACAGGGACCGGGGACGAGCAGTACTTC
TRBD1	TRBV28	.	TRBJ1-2	CASSSTGGGYGYTF	TGTGCCAGCAGTTCTACAGGGGGTGGCTATGGCTACACCTTC
.	TRBV5-1	.	TRBJ1-1	CASSRLGLTETEAFF	TGCGCCAGCAGCCGCTTGGGGCTGACAGAAACTGAAGCTTTCTTT
.	TRBV5-1	once	TRBJ1-4	CASSLGATNEKLFF	TGCGCCAGCAGCTTAGGGGCAACTAATGAAAAACTGTTTTTT
TRBD2	TRBV3-1/TRBV3-2	.	TRBJ2-7	CASSQGLAGGYEQYF	TGTGCCAGCAGCCAAGGACTAGCGGGGGGCTACGAGCAGTACTTC
.	TRBV19	.	TRBJ1-2	CASSMLDSAGGYTF	TGTGCCAGTAGTATGTTGGACTCCGCCGGCGGCTACACCTTC
.	TRBV4-3	once	TRBJ1-2	CASSQDLNNYGYTF	TGCGCCAGCAGCCAAGACCTTAATAACTATGGCTACACCTTC
TRBD1	TRBV6-1	.	TRBJ2-7	CASSEAALGGAYIYEQYF	TGTGCCAGCAGTGAGGCGGCGCTAGGGGGCGCGTATATCTACGAGCAGTACTTC
TRBD2	TRBV7-2	few	TRBJ2-7	CASKLAGTPYEQYF	TGTGCCAGCAAACTAGCGGGTACACCCTACGAGCAGTACTTC
TRBD1	TRBV6-2/TRBV6-3	few	TRBJ2-7	CASSSVNRGWYEQYF	TGTGCCAGCAGTTCCGTCAACAGGGGATGGTACGAGCAGTACTTC
.	TRBV5-1	few	TRBJ1-4	CASSKQGGENKLFF	TGCGCCAGCAGCAAACAGGGAGGGGAAAATAAACTGTTTTTT
TRBD1	TRBV3-1/TRBV3-2	.	TRBJ1-4	CASSWSDRSNEKLFF	TGTGCCAGCAGCTGGTCGGACAGGAGTAATGAAAAACTGTTTTTT
.	TRBV27	.	TRBJ1-5	CASSLTGGNNQPQHF	TGTGCCAGCAGTTTAACGGGGGGGAACAATCAGCCCCAGCATTTT
.	TRBV24-1	once	TRBJ2-4	CATSVGASGNIQYF	TGTGCCACCAGTGTGGGGGCATCTGGGAACATTCAGTACTTC
TRBD1	TRBV7-2	.	TRBJ1-5	CASSSDRAQPQHF	TGTGCCAGCAGCTCGGACAGGGCTCAGCCCCAGCATTTT
TRBD1	TRBV15	.	TRBJ2-7	CATSRGQGGYEQYF	TGTGCCACCAGCAGAGGACAGGGTGGCTACGAGCAGTACTTC
.	TRBV4-3	.	TRBJ2-7	CASSQVAVSSYEQYF	TGCGCCAGCAGCCAAGTAGCGGTAAGCTCCTACGAGCAGTACTTC
TRBD1	TRBV10-3	.	TRBJ2-2	CAISDGTGLTGELFF	TGTGCCATCAGTGACGGGACAGGGCTCACCGGGGAGCTGTTTTTT
TRBD1	TRBV5-1	.	TRBJ1-4	CASSTGQGATTNEKLFF	TGCGCCAGCAGCACAGGACAGGGGGCAACAACTAATGAAAAACTGTTTTTT
TRBD2	TRBV7-2	.	TRBJ2-5	CASSPTRGLAGEETQYF	TGTGCCAGCAGCCCCACCAGGGGACTAGCGGGGGAAGAGACCCAGTACTTC
TRBD2	TRBV4-3	.	TRBJ2-3	CASSPTSGSTDTQYF	TGCGCCAGCAGCCCGACTAGCGGCAGCACAGATACGCAGTATTTT
TRBD2	TRBV5-1	.	TRBJ2-2	CASSIAGENTGELFF	TGCGCCAGCAGCATCGCGGGGGAAAACACCGGGGAGCTGTTTTTT
.	TRBV2	few	TRBJ1-2	CASSESWSGEIYGYTF	TGTGCCAGCAGTGAAAGCTGGTCAGGGGAGATCTATGGCTACACCTTC
.	TRBV2	once	TRBJ1-3	CASSTTRVSGNTIYF	TGTGCCAGCAGTACCACCAGGGTCTCTGGAAACACCATATATTTT
TRBD2	TRBV6-2/TRBV6-3	.	TRBJ2-3	CASSTGGNTDTQYF	TGTGCCAGCAGCACGGGGGGGAACACAGATACGCAGTATTTT
TRBD2	TRBV5-1	.	TRBJ2-3	CASRPSGHFTDTQYF	TGCGCCAGCAGGCCTAGCGGGCACTTCACAGATACGCAGTATTTT
.	TRBV10-1	.	TRBJ2-5	CASSRGAEETQYF	TGCGCCAGCAGTCGCGGGGCCGAAGAGACCCAGTACTTC
TRBD1	TRBV29-1	.	TRBJ2-1	CSVGKRGQSYNEQFF	TGCAGCGTTGGGAAGAGGGGACAGTCGTACAATGAGCAGTTCTTC
.	TRBV28	.	TRBJ1-1	CASSLWTVMNTEAFF	TGTGCCAGCAGTTTATGGACAGTCATGAACACTGAAGCTTTCTTT
TRBD2	TRBV5-3	.	TRBJ2-1	CARTLAGLRQFF	TGTGCCAGAACCTTAGCGGGGCTGAGGCAGTTCTTC
.	TRBV6-1	.	TRBJ2-1	CATRGWDNPNEQFF	TGTGCCACTAGGGGCTGGGACAATCCTAATGAGCAGTTCTTC
.	TRBV5-1	.	TRBJ2-5	CASSLGGFSGTQYF	TGCGCCAGCAGCTTGGGAGGCTTCAGCGGGACCCAGTACTTC
TRBD1	TRBV2	.	TRBJ1-3	CASWRDSVGNTIYF	TGTGCCAGTTGGCGGGACAGTGTCGGAAACACCATATATTTT